This T cell receptor beta chain was recorded in a study of memory CD4+ T cells and cytomegalovirus serostatus. Study-level background: Donors were healthy Belgian adults, fewer than ten CMV seropositive and 20 to 25 seronegative.

Only a few counts were recorded for this clone. The sort gate was single viable CD3+CD4+CD8-CD45RO+ cells for memory CD4+ T cells. Measured with immunoSEQ multiplex PCR; TCRdb has only the in-frame clones, and not every one. The sample contains 30,000 to 40,000 clones, about 73% of which appear only once. Germline CDR1 MNHEY, CDR2 SVGAGI. Trimming at V came to 4 bases and at J to 8 bases, leaving 4 bases not matched to a gene. This CDR3 has 14 residues. This sequence originates from an adult in good health and CMV-seronegative. This chain connects TRBV6-5 to TRBJ1-6; 8 bases map to TRBD1. The source material was memory CD4+ T cells from blood. The CDR3 DNA follows: TGTGCCAGCAGTTCATACAGGGGGGATTCACCCCTCCACTTT. It codes for CASSSYRGDSPLHF.